This passage covers 28 T cell receptor beta chains from one sample sequenced in a study of vaccination effects on CD4 cells after COVID-19. The antigens these receptors bind are not known. Clones were sequenced by immunoSEQ multiplex PCR, and TCRdb holds only the in-frame ones, with some missing. The repertoire holds 70,000 or so clones, with roughly three quarters as singletons. Isolating CD4+ T cells followed around nine days of culture. The sequences come from CD4+ T cells from PBMCs cultured without peptide, collected before COVID-19 vaccination. These TCRs come from a human donor who received a COVID-19 vaccine.

The chain uses TRBV5-6 and TRBJ2-5; D is ambiguous. Germline V CDR1 and CDR2: SGHDT, YYEEEE. Trimming removed 0 bases from V and 0 bases from J, with 9 bases in between. This CDR3 is built from 15 residues. CDR3 DNA sequence: TGTGCCAGCAGCTTGGCCAAGTGGGACCAAGAGACCCAGTACTTC. This gives the protein CASSLAKWDQETQYF.

This clone has only one observation. The chain uses TRBV6-5 and TRBJ2-5, with a possible D match to TRBD1 (6 bases). From germline, CDR1 is MNHEY and CDR2 SVGAGI. The CDR3 runs 14 residues. Trimming cost V 0 bases and J 4 bases, with 9 bases left between them. As DNA, the CDR3 is TGTGCCAGCAGTTACTCTCAGGGGTCAGAGACCCAGTACTTC. This sequence encodes CASSYSQGSETQYF.

The genes are TRBV18 and TRBJ2-3; D is uncertain. The germline V and J ends were trimmed by 8 bases and 3 bases, with 18 bases remaining between them. This CDR3 has 15 residues. Germline lookup yields CDR1 KGHSH and CDR2 LQKENI. For the CDR3, the DNA is TGTGCCAGCGAACCAATACGGGTTGGGACAGATACGCAGTATTTT. It encodes CASEPIRVGTDTQYF.

The chain joins TRBV2 to TRBJ1-2, with 8 nucleotides matching TRBD1. V lost 6 bases, J lost 7 bases, and 4 bases stayed unmatched. There are 12 residues in the CDR3. Germline CDR1 SNHLY, CDR2 FYNNEI. The CDR3 sequence: CASSYGTGGYTF. For the CDR3, the DNA is TGTGCCAGCAGCTACGGGACAGGTGGCTACACCTTC.

The chain combines TRBV28 with TRBJ2-1; 11 bases line up with TRBD2. The V segment lost 9 bases and the J segment 13 bases; nucleotides outside the gene matches: 14. The CDR3 contains 14 residues. Per the germline V gene, CDR1 is MDHEN and CDR2 is SYDVKM. CDR3 residues: CASRRASGGPEQFF. Here the CDR3 DNA reads TGTGCCAGTAGAAGGGCTAGCGGGGGGCCCGAACAGTTCTTC.

The CDR3 region is CASSLEHPGTGWRNQPQHF. The DNA for the CDR3 is TGTGCCAGCAGTCTAGAGCACCCCGGGACAGGGTGGCGCAATCAGCCCCAGCATTTT. The V call is TRBV27, the J call TRBJ1-5; 9 nucleotides line up with TRBD1. The V gene's germline CDR1 is MNHEY and CDR2 SMNVEV (reference sequence). The CDR3 totals 19 residues. V shed 5 bases, J shed 2 bases, and the junction held 16 bases outside the gene matches.

The chain employs TRBV11-2 and TRBJ2-5, with 11 bases aligning to TRBD1. Per germline, CDR1 SGHAT and CDR2 FQNNGV. The CDR3 has 16 residues. V was clipped by 1 base and J by 5 bases; unmatched bases: 6. The CDR3: CASSLVGQGDSETQYF. Written as DNA, the CDR3 is TGTGCCAGCAGCTTAGTGGGACAGGGGGACTCGGAGACCCAGTACTTC.

This sequence joins TRBV19 and TRBJ1-4, with D possibly TRBD1 on 6 matching bases. Germline-derived CDR1 and CDR2 are LNHDA and SQIVND (reference sequence). V was clipped by 2 bases and J by 10 bases, with 11 bases between them. The CDR3 spans 13 residues. The CDR3 loop is CASSISGDGKLFF. CDR3 sequence (DNA): TGTGCCAGTAGTATATCAGGGGATGGAAAACTGTTTTTT.

The gene calls are TRBV25-1 and TRBJ1-1; the D is unclear. Germline values: CDR1 MGHDK, CDR2 SYGVNS. Trimming removed 11 bases from V and 2 bases from J, with 18 bases in between. The CDR3 is made up of 14 amino acids. The CDR3 loop reads CASGEAGLNTEAFF. As DNA, the CDR3 is TGTGCCTCTGGAGAAGCAGGCCTAAACACTGAAGCTTTCTTT.

CDR3 residues: CASSSTGGLNSPLHF. CDR3 sequence (DNA): TGTGCCAGCTCAAGCACAGGGGGCCTTAATTCACCCCTCCACTTT. The chain uses TRBV18 and TRBJ1-6; TRBD1 agrees at 9 bases. J was trimmed by 6 bases and V by 5 bases; bases with no gene match: 5. CDR3 length: 15 residues. Per germline, CDR1 KGHSH and CDR2 LQKENI.

This chain connects TRBV6-5 to TRBJ1-5; D gene ambiguous. The CDR3 is 14 residues long. CDR1 is MNHEY and CDR2 is SVGAGI in the germline V gene. Trimming removed 6 bases from V and 2 bases from J, with 11 bases in between. This chain's CDR3 is CASSPWEGNQPQHF. CDR3 DNA sequence: TGTGCCAGCAGCCCCTGGGAGGGCAATCAGCCCCAGCATTTT.

The chain combines TRBV6-5 with TRBJ2-7, with 7 bases that match TRBD1. V was clipped by 8 bases and J by 0 bases; unmatched bases: 10. The CDR3 runs to 15 residues. Germline-derived CDR1 and CDR2 are MNHEY and SVGAGI. CDR3 sequence reads: CASARSRDSSYEQYV. CDR3 nucleotide sequence: TGTGCCAGCGCTAGATCCCGGGACAGCTCCTACGAGCAGTACGTC.

This clone was observed a single time. The V gene is TRBV27, the J gene TRBJ1-4, with D possibly matching TRBD1 (6 bases). This CDR3 is built from 14 residues. Looked up from germline, CDR1 is MNHEY and CDR2 is SMNVEV (reference sequence). V dropped 4 bases and J dropped 7 bases, with 13 bases sitting between them. CDR3 sequence: CASSSGHLSEKLFF. DNA for the CDR3: TGTGCCAGCAGTTCGGGACATCTGAGTGAAAAACTGTTTTTT. The full variable domain, rest sourced from reference TRBV27 and TRBJ1-4, is EAQVTQNPRYLITVTGKKLTVTCSQNMNHEYMSWYRQDPGLGLRQIYYSMNVEVTDKGDVPEGYKVSRKEKRNFPLILESPSPNQTSLYFCASSSGHLSEKLFFGSGTQLSVL.

The chain carries TRBV6-2 or TRBV6-3 and TRBJ1-5; D remains unclear. This CDR3 has 12 residues. Germline CDR1 is MNHEY and CDR2 is SVGEGT. Trimming removed 6 bases at V and 2 bases at J, with 5 bases between. The CDR3 coding sequence is TGTGCCAGCAGCCGGGGCAATCAGCCCCAGCATTTT. Translation: CASSRGNQPQHF.

The DNA of the CDR3 is TGTGCCAGCACCCGGTTGGGACGCTCGACTGAAGCTTTCTTT. It yields the protein CASTRLGRSTEAFF. This sequence joins TRBV7-2 and TRBJ1-1; TRBD1 is a possible D gene (5 bases). Trimming shortened V by 7 bases and J by 5 bases, and 17 bases separated the two germline ends. This CDR3 has 14 residues. CDR1 and CDR2 from the germline V gene are SGHTA and FQGNSA.

This rearrangement joins TRBV19 to TRBJ1-1; 8 bases are shared with TRBD1. The germline V gene has CDR1 LNHDA and CDR2 SQIVND (reference sequence). V lost 2 bases and J lost 1; bases outside the gene matches: 3. The CDR3 extends over 15 amino acids. The CDR3, as DNA: TGTGCCAGTAGTATAACAGGGGGACCGAACACTGAAGCTTTCTTT. Protein product: CASSITGGPNTEAFF. The full variable domain, with the rest looked up from reference TRBV19 and TRBJ1-1, is DGGITQSPKYLFRKEGQNVTLSCEQNLNHDAMYWYRQDPGQGLRLIYYSQIVNDFQKGDIAEGYSVSREKKESFPLTVTSAQKNPTAFYLCASSITGGPNTEAFFGQGTRLTVV.

The rearrangement joins TRBV2 to TRBJ2-5, with 7 bases matching TRBD1. V gave up 4 bases and J gave up 5 bases; unmatched junction bases: 4. This CDR3 contains 13 residues. Germline V lookup: CDR1 SNHLY, CDR2 FYNNEI. CDR3 sequence: CASSGTGRETQYF. The DNA of the CDR3 is TGTGCCAGCAGTGGGACAGGCAGGGAGACCCAGTACTTC.

The chain recombines TRBV6-5 with TRBJ2-3, with D possibly being TRBD1 or TRBD2 (6 bases each). CDR1 and CDR2 from the germline V gene are MNHEY and SVGAGI. V dropped 10 bases and J dropped 2 bases, with 16 bases sitting between them. The CDR3 spans 14 residues. The CDR3 reads CATRGGPYTDTQYF. The CDR3 nucleotides read TGTGCCACCCGAGGGGGGCCCTACACAGATACGCAGTATTTT.

This clone was observed a single time. The rearrangement links TRBV10-3 to TRBJ2-5; 9 positions match TRBD2. There are 14 residues in the CDR3. Germline CDR1 and CDR2: ENHRY and SYGVKD. Unmatched junction bases numbered 6, after V lost 7 bases and J lost 3 bases. CDR3: CAIKGGGGEETQYF. The CDR3 DNA is TGTGCCATCAAAGGAGGCGGGGGGGAAGAGACCCAGTACTTC.

The chain has TRBV2 and TRBJ1-2, with 10 bases lining up with TRBD1. Unmatched junction bases numbered 3, after V lost 5 bases and J lost 6 bases. The CDR3 contains 13 residues. CDR1 is SNHLY and CDR2 is FYNNEI in the germline V gene. The CDR3 here is CASSPTGGNGYTF. The DNA for the CDR3 is TGTGCCAGCAGTCCGACAGGGGGCAATGGCTACACCTTC.

V is TRBV5-6 and J is TRBJ1-1, with 9 bases that match TRBD1. CDR1 is SGHDT, CDR2 YYEEEE, per germline. After removal of 3 bases from V and 3 bases from J, the junction contained 6 bases not matched to a gene. The CDR3 loop spans 15 amino acids. The CDR3 DNA reads TGTGCCAGCAGCTCACCGACAGGGGGGGACACTGAAGCTTTCTTT. Its translation is CASSSPTGGDTEAFF.

This clone appeared once. The V and J genes are TRBV5-1 and TRBJ1-1; maybe TRBD1 (6 bases). V was clipped by 1 base and J by 1 base, with 14 bases between them. The CDR3 is made up of 16 amino acids. Germline CDR1 is SGHRS and CDR2 is YFSETQ. The CDR3 bases are TGCGCCAGCAGCTTGACAGGGCTTTCGACGAACACTGAAGCTTTCTTT. Translating it yields CASSLTGLSTNTEAFF.

The V and J genes are TRBV19 and TRBJ1-2, with TRBD1 matching over 8 bases. Germline CDR1 and CDR2: LNHDA and SQIVND (reference sequence). The CDR3 runs to 13 residues. After removal of 7 bases from V and 10 bases from J, the junction contained 11 bases not matched to a gene. The CDR3 nucleotides are TGTGCCAGTACTACCCGTCGACAGGGGATCTACACCTTC. It yields the protein CASTTRRQGIYTF.

This clone was seen more than once but under ten times. The chain is built from TRBV18 and TRBJ2-1; D gene uncertain. Germline V CDR1 and CDR2: KGHSH, LQKENI. There are 14 residues in the CDR3. Deletions cut 2 bases from V and 7 bases from J, with 12 bases between. CDR3 loop: CASSPLSLGNEQFF. DNA of the CDR3: TGTGCCAGCTCACCATTATCGTTAGGGAATGAGCAGTTCTTC.

The chain combines TRBV6-1 with TRBJ1-2; a possible D gene is TRBD1 (6 bases). The CDR3 is 14 residues long. The germline CDR1 and CDR2 sequences are MNHNS and SASEGT. Trimming left V 2 bases short and J 3 bases short, with 10 bases between. For the CDR3, the DNA is TGTGCCAGCAGTGAAACGGACAGATACTATGGCTACACCTTC. Amino acids: CASSETDRYYGYTF.

The rearrangement joins TRBV7-9 to TRBJ1-2; D gene unclear. Germline V lookup: CDR1 SEHNR, CDR2 FQNEAQ (reference sequence). This CDR3 has 18 amino acids. With 1 base removed from V and 0 bases from J, the gap between germline ends came to 18 bases. This chain's CDR3 is CASSLVIGQTSTNYGYTF. The CDR3 coding sequence is TGTGCCAGCAGCTTAGTAATAGGGCAGACCTCTACTAACTATGGCTACACCTTC. Supplemented by reference TRBV7-9 and TRBJ1-2, the full variable domain reads DTGVSQNPRHKITKRGQNVTFRCDPISEHNRLYWYRQTLGQGPEFLTYFQNEAQLEKSRLLSDRFSAERPKGSFSTLEIQRTEQGDSAMYLCASSLVIGQTSTNYGYTFGSGTRLTVV.

The chain combines TRBV19 with TRBJ2-2; TRBD2 matches 10 bases. CDR3 size: 19 residues. CDR1 and CDR2 from the germline V gene are LNHDA and SQIVND (reference sequence). Trimming took 2 bases from V and 3 from J; bases not matched to a gene: 12. CDR3 protein: CASSIMGLSGGPYTGELFF. CDR3 sequence (DNA): TGTGCCAGTAGTATAATGGGGCTTAGCGGGGGGCCGTACACCGGGGAGCTGTTTTTT. The variable domain in full, completed from reference TRBV19 and TRBJ2-2, reads DGGITQSPKYLFRKEGQNVTLSCEQNLNHDAMYWYRQDPGQGLRLIYYSQIVNDFQKGDIAEGYSVSREKKESFPLTVTSAQKNPTAFYLCASSIMGLSGGPYTGELFFGEGSRLTVL.

The gene calls are TRBV14 and TRBJ2-4, with 8 bases matching TRBD2. Losses at the gene ends were 0 bases for V and 6 bases for J; bases not matched to a gene: 10. Germline CDR1 SGHDN, CDR2 FVKESK. The CDR3 covers 17 residues. CDR3: CASSQDPGGGTRNIQYF. The CDR3 DNA is TGTGCCAGCAGCCAAGATCCGGGAGGGGGGACGCGAAACATTCAGTACTTC.